These 23 T cell receptor beta chains were sequenced from one sample in a study of blood T cell repertoires in COVID-19. The protocol was immunoSEQ multiplex PCR, while the TCRdb copy is restricted to in-frame clones and leaves out a portion. The table includes over 130,000 clones, roughly 85% detected once. The specimen sequenced was peripheral blood. The receptors come from a man aged 50 to 59 with acute or convalescent COVID-19.

A few counts support this clone. Written as DNA, the CDR3 is TGTGCCAGCAGCCAAGTTGGTACTCTTTCCTACGAGCAGTACTTC. This gives the protein CASSQVGTLSYEQYF. The rearrangement links TRBV14 to TRBJ2-7; D gene ambiguous. This CDR3 has 15 amino acids. CDR1 and CDR2 (germline): SGHDN, FVKESK. The ends were cut back, 1 base at V and 1 base at J, with 11 bases in the middle.

The chain combines TRBV7-9 with TRBJ1-1; no clear D. CDR3 size: 13 residues. V lost 5 bases and J lost 13, with 20 bases in between. CDR1 is SEHNR, CDR2 FQNEAQ, per germline (reference sequence). This CDR3 reads CASSPSPTEYLFF. The CDR3 DNA is TGTGCCAGCAGCCCCTCCCCCACAGAGTACCTTTTCTTT. The entire variable domain, with the rest obtained from reference TRBV7-9 and TRBJ1-1, is as follows: DTGVSQNPRHKITKRGQNVTFRCDPISEHNRLYWYRQTLGQGPEFLTYFQNEAQLEKSRLLSDRFSAERPKGSFSTLEIQRTEQGDSAMYLCASSPSPTEYLFFGQGTRLTVV.

The gene calls are TRBV21-1 and TRBJ2-7; the table names TRBD1, a call not compared with the DNA. TRBV21-1 has pseudogene status. The CDR3 runs to 12 residues. The CDR3 DNA is TGTGCCAGCAGCAAAGGATCCGGACACCCGTACTTC. Translated: CASSKGSGHPYF.

The chain joins TRBV9 to TRBJ2-2, with 7 nucleotides matching TRBD2. CDR3 length: 15 residues. Germline V CDR1 and CDR2: SGDLS, YYNGEE. The V and J ends lost 4 bases and 1 base, in that order; junction bases with no gene match: 4. CDR3 region: CASSPVAGNTGELFF. The DNA of the CDR3 is TGTGCCAGCAGCCCCGTAGCGGGGAACACCGGGGAGCTGTTTTTT.

The chain joins TRBV18 to TRBJ1-2; D gene ambiguous. The CDR3 totals 16 residues. Trimming pared 3 bases from V and 4 bases from J, leaving 18 bases between. Germline assignment: CDR1 KGHSH and CDR2 LQKENI. This CDR3 reads CASSPPSGGSFYGYTF. In DNA, the CDR3 is TGTGCCAGCTCACCTCCCAGCGGCGGTTCCTTCTATGGCTACACCTTC.

This clone was seen a single time. This chain uses TRBV3-1 (or the pseudogene TRBV3-2) with TRBJ2-3; 10 nucleotides match TRBD2. CDR1 and CDR2 (germline): LGHDT, YNNKEL (reference sequence). V shed 0 bases, J shed 5 bases, and the junction held 11 bases outside the gene matches. The CDR3 spans 18 residues. The CDR3 region is CASSQDTGAGGPGDTQYF. Here the CDR3 DNA reads TGTGCCAGCAGCCAAGATACGGGAGCGGGGGGGCCGGGAGATACGCAGTATTTT.

The chain has TRBV3-1 (or the pseudogene TRBV3-2) and TRBJ2-3; 8 bases map to TRBD1. Germline CDR1 LGHDT, CDR2 YNNKEL (reference sequence). V trimming: 1 base; J trimming: 3 bases; junction bases outside the gene matches: 3. The CDR3 contains 15 residues. CDR3 DNA sequence: TGTGCCAGCAGCCAAGCCTGGACAGGGACAGATACGCAGTATTTT. Protein sequence: CASSQAWTGTDTQYF.

J is TRBJ2-7 and V is TRBV7-9; no definite D call. From germline, CDR1 is SEHNR and CDR2 FQNEAQ (reference sequence). Trimming removed 4 bases at V and 6 bases at J, with 10 bases between. The CDR3 is 12 residues long. The CDR3 DNA sequence: TGTGCCAGCAGCTACTTAGGCGGCGAGCAGTACTTC. It is translated as CASSYLGGEQYF.

The rearrangement joins TRBV28 to TRBJ1-2; D ambiguous. Germline values: CDR1 MDHEN, CDR2 SYDVKM. V shed 4 bases and J shed 4 bases, with 7 bases lying between them. The CDR3 is 12 residues long. The CDR3 nucleotides are TGTGCCAGCAGTTCCCCTACCTATGGCTACACCTTC. It encodes CASSSPTYGYTF.

This clone showed up just once. The rearrangement joins TRBV7-9 to TRBJ2-1; 12 bases are a match to TRBD2. Germline V gene lookup returns CDR1 SEHNR and CDR2 FQNEAQ (reference sequence). The J segment lost 9 bases and the V segment lost 7 bases, leaving 10 bases of the junction unmatched. The CDR3 sequence is 15 residues long. The CDR3 sequence: CASTQLAGGVAEQFF. CDR3 bases: TGTGCCAGCACCCAACTAGCGGGAGGTGTCGCTGAGCAGTTCTTC.

The rearrangement links TRBV7-8 to TRBJ1-1; D uncertain. This CDR3 contains 13 residues. Trimming took off 1 base at V and 3 bases at J, with 6 bases between the two ends. Germline CDR1 and CDR2: SGHVS and FQNEAQ. This CDR3 is CASSLDQDTEAFF. The CDR3 coding sequence is TGTGCCAGCAGCTTAGACCAGGACACTGAAGCTTTCTTT.

This chain connects TRBV7-8 to TRBJ2-3; 8 positions match TRBD1. Germline V gene lookup returns CDR1 SGHVS and CDR2 FQNEAQ. The V gene end was trimmed by 2 bases and the J gene end by 3 bases; junction bases not matched to a gene: 10. The CDR3 runs 17 residues. The CDR3 region is CASSLSGGLISTDTQYF. In DNA, the CDR3 is TGTGCCAGCAGCTTATCAGGGGGCCTAATCTCAACAGATACGCAGTATTTT.

This chain uses TRBV30 with TRBJ2-7, with TRBD2 matching 9 bases. After removal of 3 bases from V and 2 bases from J, the junction contained 5 bases not matched to a gene. The CDR3 length is 14 residues. The V gene's germline CDR1 is GTSNPN and CDR2 SVGIG (reference sequence). The CDR3 loop is CAWRASGETYEQYF. The DNA for the CDR3 is TGTGCCTGGAGAGCTAGCGGGGAAACCTACGAGCAGTACTTC.

In DNA form, the CDR3 reads TGTGCCAGCAGCTTAGAAATTCGGGGGAGGGACTATGGCTACACCTTC. This encodes CASSLEIRGRDYGYTF. V and J are TRBV7-2 and TRBJ1-2; TRBD1 is a possible D gene (5 bases). This CDR3 is built from 16 residues. Germline CDR1 and CDR2: SGHTA and FQGNSA. Trimming took 1 base from V and 3 from J, leaving 15 bases between them.

V gene TRBV7-8 combines with J gene TRBJ2-3; maybe TRBD2 (5 bases). There are 14 residues in the CDR3. Germline CDR1 SGHVS, CDR2 FQNEAQ. Trimming cost V 1 base and J 4 bases, with 9 bases left between them. CDR3 DNA: TGTGCCAGCAGCTTAGGCCTGGAGGCAGATACGCAGTATTTT. It is translated as CASSLGLEADTQYF.

J is TRBJ1-2 and V is TRBV15; 11 bases match TRBD1. CDR3 size: 15 residues. Per germline, CDR1 LNHNV and CDR2 YYDKDF (reference sequence). The V gene end was trimmed by 2 bases and the J gene end by 8 bases; junction bases not matched to a gene: 7. CDR3 in amino acids: CATSRNGQGASGYTF. For the CDR3, the DNA is TGTGCCACCAGCAGAAACGGACAGGGGGCATCGGGCTACACCTTC.

J is TRBJ2-4 and V is TRBV5-4, with 10 bases aligning to TRBD2. V lost 2 bases to trimming and J lost 2 bases; unmatched junction nucleotides: 4. The V gene's germline CDR1 is SGHNT and CDR2 YYREEE (reference sequence). There are 16 residues in the CDR3. The CDR3 loop reads CASSLAGGPSKNIQYF. CDR3 sequence (DNA): TGTGCCAGCAGCTTAGCGGGGGGGCCGTCCAAAAACATTCAGTACTTC.

The chain joins TRBV11-2 to TRBJ2-7; 12 bases align to TRBD2. There are 14 residues in the CDR3. Trimming cost V 8 bases and J 5 bases; bases outside gene matches: 7. Germline lookup yields CDR1 SGHAT and CDR2 FQNNGV. The DNA of the CDR3 is TGTGCCAGCTCTCTAGCGGGAGGGCCACACGAGCAGTACTTC. Residues: CASSLAGGPHEQYF. The whole variable domain, filled in from reference TRBV11-2 and TRBJ2-7, reads EAGVAQSPRYKIIEKRQSVAFWCNPISGHATLYWYQQILGQGPKLLIQFQNNGVVDDSQLPKDRFSAERLKGVDSTLKIQPAKLEDSAVYLCASSLAGGPHEQYFGPGTRLTVT.

This chain connects TRBV7-3 to TRBJ2-5; TRBD1 aligns across 10 bases. V shed 4 bases, J shed 4 bases, and the junction held 9 bases outside the gene matches. Per germline, CDR1 SGHTA and CDR2 FQGTGA. The CDR3 sequence is 16 residues long. The CDR3 spells CASSSSTTGGLETQYF. The CDR3 nucleotides are TGTGCCAGCAGCTCCTCGACGACAGGGGGCCTAGAGACCCAGTACTTC.

The CDR3 sequence: CASSPALAGVQHEQYF. CDR3 bases: TGTGCCAGCAGCCCTGCCCTAGCGGGAGTACAGCACGAGCAGTACTTC. The rearrangement links TRBV5-4 to TRBJ2-7, with TRBD2 matching over 10 bases. The CDR3 has 16 amino acids. Trimming cost V 4 bases and J 5 bases; bases outside gene matches: 12. The germline gives CDR1 SGHNT, CDR2 YYREEE (reference sequence).

This chain joins TRBV6-5 and TRBJ1-1; 7 nucleotides align to TRBD1. CDR3 size: 14 residues. Germline loops: CDR1 MNHEY, CDR2 SVGAGI. The V gene end was trimmed by 7 bases and the J gene end by 4 bases; junction bases not matched to a gene: 9. The CDR3 reads CASNRQGRSTEAFF. The CDR3 DNA reads TGTGCCAGCAACAGACAGGGTCGTAGCACTGAAGCTTTCTTT.

The chain's CDR3 is CASSEAGTGSSYEQYF. The CDR3 coding sequence is TGTGCCAGCAGTGAAGCAGGGACAGGGAGCTCCTACGAGCAGTACTTC. This sequence joins TRBV2 and TRBJ2-7, with 9 bases aligning to TRBD1. Unmatched junction bases numbered 3, after V lost 0 bases and J lost 0 bases. The germline V gene encodes CDR1 SNHLY and CDR2 FYNNEI. The CDR3 contains 16 residues.

This chain links TRBV5-4 with TRBJ1-3, with D perhaps TRBD1 (6 bases). This CDR3 spans 16 amino acids. Looked up from germline, CDR1 is SGHNT and CDR2 is YYREEE (reference sequence). The V gene lost 3 bases and the J gene lost 2 bases, with 15 bases spanning the gap. The CDR3 DNA is TGTGCCAGCAGCTCCTCTGGGGGGGCCCCTGGAAACACCATATATTTT. Amino acids: CASSSSGGAPGNTIYF.